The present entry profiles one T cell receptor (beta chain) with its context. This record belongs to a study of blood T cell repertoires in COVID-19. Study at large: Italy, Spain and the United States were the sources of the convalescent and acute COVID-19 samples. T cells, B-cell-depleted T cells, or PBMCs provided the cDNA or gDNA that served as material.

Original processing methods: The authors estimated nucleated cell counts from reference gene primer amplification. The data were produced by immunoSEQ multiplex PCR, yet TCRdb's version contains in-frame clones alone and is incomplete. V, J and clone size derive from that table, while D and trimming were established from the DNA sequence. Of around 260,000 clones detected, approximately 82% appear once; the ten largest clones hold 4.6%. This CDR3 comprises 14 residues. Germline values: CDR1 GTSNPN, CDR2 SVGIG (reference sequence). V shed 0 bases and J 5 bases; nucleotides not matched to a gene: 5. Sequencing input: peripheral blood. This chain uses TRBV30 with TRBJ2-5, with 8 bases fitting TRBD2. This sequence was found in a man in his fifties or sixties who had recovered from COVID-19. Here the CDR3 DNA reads TGTGCCTGGAGTGTAGGGACTAGAAGGGAGACCCAGTACTTC. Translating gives CAWSVGTRRETQYF.